This is a list of T cell receptor beta chains from one sample in a study of blood T cell repertoires in COVID-19. Libraries were prepared by immunoSEQ multiplex PCR; TCRdb keeps only in-frame clonotypes and omits some of them. The sample lists hundreds of thousands of clones, 75% to 90% occurring once. The sequenced sample was peripheral blood. The receptors stem from a woman under 30 with acute or convalescent COVID-19. CDR3s leave out the opening cysteine and the closing phenylalanine or tryptophan. The D gene is left open where the match is weak.

CDR3	V	J	D
ASSPGLGSQPQH	TRBV19	TRBJ1-5	NA
ASSQEAAGPLRDTQY	TRBV4-3	TRBJ2-3	TRBD2
ASSLGGNTYNEQF	TRBV7-2	TRBJ2-1	NA
ASSPSRDPPRDRPQPLH	TRBV19	TRBJ1-6	TRBD1
ASSRSLTGSKNTEAF	TRBV4-1	TRBJ1-1	TRBD1
ASSAMGGSVEAF	TRBV9	TRBJ1-1	NA
ASSEAGRGSSYEQY	TRBV6-1	TRBJ2-7	TRBD2
ASKEGGGHEQY	TRBV5-1	TRBJ2-7	TRBD2
ASSPRGDWTEAF	TRBV18	TRBJ1-1	NA
SAGLTGGGYGYT	TRBV29-1	TRBJ1-2	TRBD1
ASSYRTGVGSPLH	TRBV6-5	TRBJ1-6	TRBD1
ASGLGPSGSPLH	TRBV12-5	TRBJ1-6	NA
ASSGEGASADTQY	TRBV6-4	TRBJ2-3	NA
SVGASANTGELF	TRBV29-1	TRBJ2-2	NA
AWSQGARNQPQH	TRBV30	TRBJ1-5	TRBD1
ASSYGQGIVNYGYT	TRBV7-2	TRBJ1-2	TRBD1
ASHREGDYGYT	TRBV18	TRBJ1-2	NA
ASMDTNTGELF	TRBV5-1	TRBJ2-2	NA
ATKGDKSTEAF	TRBV24-1	TRBJ1-1	NA
ASSHTDREAYNEQF	TRBV7-3	TRBJ2-1	TRBD1
ASSSTSGANVLT	TRBV5-1	TRBJ2-6	NA
ASSPWDRGISPLH	TRBV19	TRBJ1-6	TRBD1
ASSQDRSPPVGRSYNSPLH	TRBV4-3	TRBJ1-6	NA
ASRPVGGYPYNEQF	TRBV27	TRBJ2-1	NA
ASSPRGGENTIY	TRBV9	TRBJ1-3	NA
ASSSLGQGSNEQY	TRBV18	TRBJ2-7	TRBD1
ASSYQGGVLGYT	TRBV6-2/TRBV6-3	TRBJ1-2	TRBD1
AWSTHQGGVETQY	TRBV30	TRBJ2-5	NA
ASRRGLAVEQY	TRBV2	TRBJ2-7	TRBD2
AWSSRDYITDTQY	TRBV30	TRBJ2-3	TRBD2
SASPGTGGYEQY	TRBV20-1	TRBJ2-7	TRBD1
ASSAPDRAGNQPQH	TRBV7-8	TRBJ1-5	TRBD1
ASSFTGGNTEAF	TRBV7-2	TRBJ1-1	TRBD1
ASSSLGRADYGYT	TRBV5-4	TRBJ1-2	NA
AISEARDAYGYT	TRBV10-3	TRBJ1-2	NA
ASTPDSDYGYT	TRBV12-3/TRBV12-4	TRBJ1-2	NA
AISESVPGQGAITEAF	TRBV10-3	TRBJ1-1	TRBD1
ASSPGGEWNQPQH	TRBV7-9	TRBJ1-5	NA
ASTVVGGGGYGYT	TRBV7-2	TRBJ1-2	NA
ASSLGGTSYEQY	TRBV27	TRBJ2-7	NA
ASSRGQLSYEQY	TRBV5-1	TRBJ2-7	TRBD1
ASSRWDRSLSYEQY	TRBV7-2	TRBJ2-7	TRBD1
ASSQPGLAGGQF	TRBV9	TRBJ2-1	TRBD2
ASNPTRQFNEQF	TRBV19	TRBJ2-1	NA
SASWTSGDLSTDTQY	TRBV20-1	TRBJ2-3	TRBD2
ASSMWIRPTGGGADTQY	TRBV21-1	TRBJ2-3	NA
ASSFRSGNQPQH	TRBV5-6	TRBJ1-5	NA
ASSSPGEIYGYT	TRBV21-1	TRBJ1-2	NA
AWSGGGPTEKLF	TRBV30	TRBJ1-4	NA
ASSPITGGMITEAF	TRBV27	TRBJ1-1	TRBD1
ASSHPGQGSNSPLH	TRBV3-1/TRBV3-2	TRBJ1-6	TRBD1
ASSEYRPPSETQY	TRBV10-1	TRBJ2-5	NA
ASSWGTGVGYT	TRBV5-5	TRBJ1-2	TRBD1
ASSLDTQY	TRBV12-3/TRBV12-4	TRBJ2-3	NA
ASSFQAGASGDNEQF	TRBV11-2	TRBJ2-1	NA
AWSVIQFANTGELF	TRBV30	TRBJ2-2	NA
ASSVGGPATGELF	TRBV9	TRBJ2-2	NA
ASSQSLAGGYNEQF	TRBV4-1	TRBJ2-1	TRBD2